This T cell receptor (beta chain) appears in the sequencing data of a study of early T cells in non-severe SARS-CoV-2 infection. Study-level background: Chains stayed unpaired after sequencing of bulk RNA from unsorted whole blood.

This clonotype was detected a few times. Individual cDNA molecules received unique molecular identifiers. Using its own MiXCR run on the 5' RACE reads, TCRdb lists one record per CDR3 protein. The table has around 64,000 distinct CDR3 sequences, approximately 12% seen once; the top ten hold about 1.3%. This CDR3 is built from 17 residues. Looked up from germline, CDR1 is MNHEY and CDR2 is SMNVEV (reference sequence). V was shortened by 7 bases and J by 2 bases, with 22 bases between the two germline ends. This clonotype originated in an adult who was a healthcare worker with PCR-confirmed SARS-CoV-2 infection or an uninfected control (not recorded which). The rearrangement links TRBV27 to TRBJ2-3, with a possible D match to TRBD2 (7 bases). The sequencing here drew on whole blood, taken at baseline. CDR3 in amino acids: CASKKILGGGATDTQYF. The CDR3 DNA is TGTGCCAGCAAAAAAATTCTAGGTGGGGGGGCCACAGATACGCAGTATTTT.